A single sample is the source of the 27 T cell receptor beta chains below, sequenced in a study of OX40 agonist ivuxolimab in advanced cancers. The assay was immunoSEQ multiplex PCR, and TCRdb's table has in-frame clones only and misses some. This table holds 75,000 to 100,000 clones, about 84% found once. Specimen: CD4+ or CD8+ T cells sorted from blood, collected in a trial of the OX40 agonist ivuxolimab. Receptor source: an adult with an advanced solid tumor such as melanoma, head and neck, liver or kidney cancer.

This chain uses TRBV6-5 with TRBJ2-3; weak D call: TRBD1 (6 bases). Germline values: CDR1 MNHEY, CDR2 SVGAGI. The CDR3 has 13 residues. V was pared by 6 bases and J by 7 bases, with 14 bases between. CDR3 sequence reads: CASRPQGLNTQYF. For the CDR3, the DNA is TGTGCCAGCAGACCACAGGGTTTGAATACGCAGTATTTT.

The V gene is TRBV7-9, the J gene TRBJ2-7; possibly TRBD1 for D (6 bases). The germline CDR1 and CDR2 sequences are SEHNR and FQNEAQ (reference sequence). The CDR3 is 13 residues long. Trimming took 6 bases from V and 3 from J, leaving 12 bases between them. The DNA for the CDR3 is TGTGCCAGCAGTGGGGACACCTACTACGAGCAGTACTTC. Its translation is CASSGDTYYEQYF.

The CDR3 reads CASRGRSSSYEQYF. The CDR3 bases are TGTGCCAGCAGGGGCCGGAGTAGCTCCTACGAGCAGTACTTC. The V gene is TRBV7-9, the J gene TRBJ2-7; D ambiguous. This CDR3 is built from 14 residues. In germline, CDR1 is SEHNR, CDR2 FQNEAQ (reference sequence). V was clipped by 6 bases and J by 0 bases, with 12 bases between them. Complete variable domain (other parts from reference TRBV7-9 and TRBJ2-7): DTGVSQNPRHKITKRGQNVTFRCDPISEHNRLYWYRQTLGQGPEFLTYFQNEAQLEKSRLLSDRFSAERPKGSFSTLEIQRTEQGDSAMYLCASRGRSSSYEQYFGPGTRLTVT.

V and J are TRBV6-5 and TRBJ2-2, with D tentatively TRBD1 (5 bases). V was cut by 10 bases and J by 1 base, with 10 bases left in between. The CDR3 covers 13 residues. Germline V lookup: CDR1 MNHEY, CDR2 SVGAGI. The CDR3 is CATRQGNTGELFF. The CDR3 DNA sequence: TGTGCCACGAGGCAGGGGAACACCGGGGAGCTGTTTTTT.

This chain links TRBV7-9 with TRBJ1-1; 8 positions agree with TRBD1. The V and J ends lost 3 bases and 5 bases, in that order; junction bases with no gene match: 5. This CDR3 comprises 14 residues. The germline V gene encodes CDR1 SEHNR and CDR2 FQNEAQ (reference sequence). The CDR3 sequence is CASSFQGARTEAFF. CDR3 DNA: TGTGCCAGCAGCTTCCAGGGGGCGCGGACTGAAGCTTTCTTT.

The V call is TRBV30, the J call TRBJ2-7; TRBD2 aligns across 8 bases. The CDR3 covers 14 residues. V shed 1 base, J shed 6 bases, and the junction held 8 bases outside the gene matches. In germline, CDR1 is GTSNPN, CDR2 SVGIG (reference sequence). The CDR3 loop reads CAWSGTGGAGEQYF. In DNA, the CDR3 is TGTGCCTGGAGTGGGACGGGGGGGGCCGGCGAGCAGTACTTC.

In regard to this clone: Relative to the germline gene, one junction end is altered; a read error may explain this. As DNA, the CDR3 is TGTGCCAGCAGGTTGGACACCGGGGAGCTGTTTTTT. It specifies CASRLDTGELFF. V usage is TRBV5-4 and J usage is TRBJ2-2; the D is unclear. This CDR3 comprises 12 residues. Germline lookup yields CDR1 SGHNT and CDR2 YYREEE (reference sequence).

The chain employs TRBV5-4 and TRBJ2-7, with D possibly matching TRBD2 (5 bases). The germline V gene has CDR1 SGHNT and CDR2 YYREEE (reference sequence). With 0 bases removed from V and 0 bases from J, the gap between germline ends came to 7 bases. The CDR3 consists of 14 residues. CDR3 protein: CASSLGEFSYEQYF. CDR3 coding DNA: TGTGCCAGCAGCTTGGGGGAGTTCTCCTACGAGCAGTACTTC.

The chain is built from TRBV7-8 and TRBJ2-1, with 8 positions matching TRBD2. Germline trimming cut 2 bases from V and 4 bases from J; bases unmatched to any gene: 7. Germline V gene data show CDR1 as SGHVS and CDR2 as FQNEAQ. There are 16 residues in the CDR3. The CDR3 region is CASSLYTSGGYNEQFF. Written as DNA, the CDR3 is TGTGCCAGCAGCTTATATACTAGCGGAGGATACAATGAGCAGTTCTTC.

The chain has TRBV6-1 and TRBJ2-1; 12 nucleotides agree with TRBD2. Germline V lookup: CDR1 MNHNS, CDR2 SASEGT. Unmatched junction bases numbered 3, after V lost 4 bases and J lost 5 bases. CDR3 length: 15 amino acids. The CDR3 nucleotides read TGTGCCAGCAGTGCTAGCGGGAGGGACAACAATGAGCAGTTCTTC. Protein product: CASSASGRDNNEQFF.

The chain recombines TRBV9 with TRBJ2-2; D tentatively reads TRBD1 or TRBD2 (5 bases each). This CDR3 region has 14 residues. With 5 bases removed from V and 2 bases from J, the gap between germline ends came to 10 bases. Germline lookup yields CDR1 SGDLS and CDR2 YYNGEE. The CDR3 region is CASRTGTNTGELFF. The CDR3 bases are TGTGCCAGCAGAACCGGGACCAACACCGGGGAGCTGTTTTTT.

The V call is TRBV5-1, the J call TRBJ2-7; 7 nucleotides line up with TRBD2. This CDR3 has 14 residues. V was clipped by 0 bases and J by 5 bases; unmatched bases: 5. Germline CDR1 SGHRS, CDR2 YFSETQ. The CDR3: CASSLGGSMDEQYF. As DNA, the CDR3 is TGCGCCAGCAGCTTGGGCGGGAGCATGGACGAGCAGTACTTC.

This clone showed up just a few times. J is TRBJ1-6 and V is TRBV7-2, with D possibly matching TRBD1 (5 bases). CDR1 is SGHTA, CDR2 FQGNSA, per germline. The CDR3 runs to 16 residues. The V and J ends lost 5 bases and 8 bases respectively, with 19 bases between them. This chain's CDR3 is CASSLGPTAGDSPLHF. The CDR3, as DNA: TGTGCCAGCAGCCTGGGCCCGACGGCGGGGGATTCACCCCTCCACTTT. Complete variable domain (other parts from reference TRBV7-2 and TRBJ1-6): GAGVSQSPSNKVTEKGKDVELRCDPISGHTALYWYRQSLGQGLEFLIYFQGNSAPDKSGLPSDRFSAERTGGSVSTLTIQRTQQEDSAVYLCASSLGPTAGDSPLHFGNGTRLTVT.

This clone was detected only a few times. This sequence joins TRBV30 and TRBJ1-6; D gene unclear. Looked up from germline, CDR1 is GTSNPN and CDR2 is SVGIG (reference sequence). This CDR3 is built from 14 residues. V shed 3 bases and J shed 6 bases, with 12 bases lying between them. The CDR3 reads CAWRVLETNSPLHF. CDR3 sequence (DNA): TGTGCCTGGAGGGTCCTCGAGACTAATTCACCCCTCCACTTT.

This chain uses TRBV2 with TRBJ1-1; D call uncertain. This CDR3 has 15 amino acids. The ends were cut back, 4 bases at V and 0 bases at J, with 12 bases in the middle. Germline values: CDR1 SNHLY, CDR2 FYNNEI. CDR3 sequence reads: CASSAQTPLNTEAFF. Here the CDR3 DNA reads TGTGCCAGCAGTGCTCAGACACCCCTGAACACTGAAGCTTTCTTT.

The chain carries TRBV5-1 and TRBJ2-1, with D tentatively TRBD2 (6 bases). V was cut by 5 bases and J by 0 bases, with 6 bases left in between. The CDR3 covers 13 residues. Germline assignment: CDR1 SGHRS and CDR2 YFSETQ. The CDR3 reads CASRGGSYNEQFF. For the CDR3, the DNA is TGCGCCAGCAGGGGGGGCTCCTACAATGAGCAGTTCTTC.

V and J are TRBV2 and TRBJ1-4; D perhaps matches TRBD1 (5 bases). V lost 4 bases to trimming and J lost 5 bases, with 8 bases between them. Germline CDR1 SNHLY, CDR2 FYNNEI. The CDR3 spans 13 residues. CDR3 residues: CASSGAGNEKLFF. The CDR3 nucleotides are TGTGCCAGCAGTGGGGCAGGGAATGAAAAACTGTTTTTT.

The rearrangement links TRBV16 to TRBJ2-7; possible D gene TRBD1, 5 bases. Germline assignment: CDR1 KGHSY and CDR2 FQNENV. The CDR3 totals 16 residues. Trimming took 0 bases from V and 0 from J, leaving 12 bases between them. This chain's CDR3 is CASSQSSQASSYEQYF. The CDR3 DNA reads as TGTGCCAGCAGCCAATCTTCACAGGCAAGCTCCTACGAGCAGTACTTC.

V is TRBV28 and J is TRBJ2-5, with D unclear. Germline V gene sequence: CDR1 MDHEN, CDR2 SYDVKM. The CDR3 runs 14 residues. Trimming took off 2 bases at V and 5 bases at J, with 12 bases between the two ends. CDR3 coding DNA: TGTGCCAGCAGTTTAAGACATGGGGTGGAGACCCAGTACTTC. Encoded protein: CASSLRHGVETQYF.

The chain joins TRBV21-1 to TRBJ1-5. TRBV21-1 is labeled a pseudogene. This CDR3 comprises 18 residues. DNA of the CDR3: TGTGCCAGCAGCAAAAAGGGTGGGGGGCGATACTGCAATCAGCCCCAGCATTTT. This sequence encodes CASSKKGGGRYCNQPQHF.

J is TRBJ2-1 and V is TRBV6-5; 9 nucleotides align to TRBD1. This CDR3 is built from 14 residues. V gave up 6 bases and J gave up 8 bases; unmatched junction bases: 8. CDR1 and CDR2 (germline): MNHEY, SVGAGI. The CDR3 coding sequence is TGTGCCAGCAGGATACAGGGGGCTGTGTATGAGCAGTTCTTC. This gives the protein CASRIQGAVYEQFF.

The chain combines TRBV6-1 with TRBJ1-5, with D possibly being TRBD1 (6 bases). CDR1 MNHNS and CDR2 SASEGT come from the germline V gene. The CDR3 spans 14 residues. Trimming took 2 bases from V and 5 from J, leaving 10 bases between them. The CDR3 region has the DNA TGTGCCAGCAGTGAATACAGGGAGGATCAGCCCCAGCATTTT. Residues: CASSEYREDQPQHF.

Only a few counts were recorded for this clone. This sequence joins TRBV29-1 and TRBJ2-1; 8 bases align to TRBD2. The CDR3 is 12 residues long. Germline CDR1 is SQVTM and CDR2 is ANQGSEA. CDR3 DNA sequence: TGCGCGGTCGGGAGGGCCGTCAATGAGCAGTTCTTC. This translates into CAVGRAVNEQFF.

This chain links TRBV7-9 with TRBJ1-1; D not certain. Trimming removed 2 bases from V and 3 bases from J, with 7 bases in between. Germline V gene sequence: CDR1 SEHNR, CDR2 FQNEAQ (reference sequence). The CDR3 covers 13 residues. This CDR3 reads CASSLNMDTEAFF. CDR3 nucleotides: TGTGCCAGCAGCTTAAATATGGACACTGAAGCTTTCTTT.

The chain couples TRBV7-2 to TRBJ2-7; the match to TRBD1 covers 10 bases. Germline assignment: CDR1 SGHTA and CDR2 FQGNSA. V shed 5 bases, J shed 7 bases, and the junction held 14 bases outside the gene matches. The CDR3 covers 16 residues. The CDR3 region is CASSPTRGQGVREQYF. The CDR3 coding sequence is TGTGCCAGCAGCCCCACCCGCGGACAGGGGGTTAGGGAGCAGTACTTC.

The chain couples TRBV18 to TRBJ1-2; D gene uncertain. The V end lost 3 bases, the J end lost 3 bases, and 5 bases lay between the germline ends. Germline V gene lookup returns CDR1 KGHSH and CDR2 LQKENI. The CDR3 is 12 amino acids. The DNA for the CDR3 is TGTGCCAGCTCACCCCAGGACTATGGCTACACCTTC. Its translation is CASSPQDYGYTF.

The chain uses TRBV6-5 and TRBJ2-3, with D hard to call. V was cut by 0 bases and J by 5 bases, with 3 bases left in between. This CDR3 has 12 amino acids. The germline V gene has CDR1 MNHEY and CDR2 SVGAGI. Here the CDR3 DNA reads TGTGCCAGCAGTTACTCCGGAGATACGCAGTATTTT. It yields the protein CASSYSGDTQYF.